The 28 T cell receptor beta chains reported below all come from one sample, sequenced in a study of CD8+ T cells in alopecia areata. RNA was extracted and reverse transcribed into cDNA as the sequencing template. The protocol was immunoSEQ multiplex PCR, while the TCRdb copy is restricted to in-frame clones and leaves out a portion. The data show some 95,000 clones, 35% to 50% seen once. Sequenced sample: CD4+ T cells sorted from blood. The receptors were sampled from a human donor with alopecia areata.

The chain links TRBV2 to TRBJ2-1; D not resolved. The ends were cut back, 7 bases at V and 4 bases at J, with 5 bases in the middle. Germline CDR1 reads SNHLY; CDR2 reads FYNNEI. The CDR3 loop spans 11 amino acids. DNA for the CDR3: TGTGCCAGCAAAGGGTACAATGAGCAGTTCTTC. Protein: CASKGYNEQFF.

CDR3 DNA: TGTGCCAGCAGCGCCACCGATGGAAAACTGTTTTTT. Translation: CASSATDGKLFF. The chain has TRBV9 and TRBJ1-4; D ambiguous. The CDR3 covers 12 residues. Germline V gives CDR1 SGDLS, CDR2 YYNGEE. V dropped 3 bases and J dropped 10 bases, with 10 bases sitting between them. Full variable domain (missing parts from reference TRBV9 and TRBJ1-4): DSGVTQTPKHLITATGQRVTLRCSPRSGDLSVYWYQQSLDQGLQFLIQYYNGEERAKGNILERFSAQQFPDLHSELNLSSLELGDSALYFCASSATDGKLFFGSGTQLSVL.

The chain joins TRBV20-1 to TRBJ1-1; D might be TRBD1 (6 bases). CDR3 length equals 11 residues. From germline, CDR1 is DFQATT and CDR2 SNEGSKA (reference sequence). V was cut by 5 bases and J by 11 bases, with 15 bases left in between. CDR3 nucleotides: TGCAGTGCTTCTCCGGGGGCAGCCGCTTTCTTT. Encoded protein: CSASPGAAAFF.

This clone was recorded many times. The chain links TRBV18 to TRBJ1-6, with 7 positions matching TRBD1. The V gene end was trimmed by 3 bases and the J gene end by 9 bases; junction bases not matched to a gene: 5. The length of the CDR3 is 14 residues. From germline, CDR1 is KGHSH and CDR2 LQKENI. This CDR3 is CASSPRDRGSPLHF. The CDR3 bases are TGTGCCAGCTCACCCCGGGACAGAGGTTCACCCCTCCACTTT. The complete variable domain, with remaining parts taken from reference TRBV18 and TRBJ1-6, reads NAGVMQNPRHLVRRRGQEARLRCSPMKGHSHVYWYRQLPEEGLKFMVYLQKENIIDESGMPKERFSAEFPKEGPSILRIQQVVRGDSAAYFCASSPRDRGSPLHFGNGTRLTVT.

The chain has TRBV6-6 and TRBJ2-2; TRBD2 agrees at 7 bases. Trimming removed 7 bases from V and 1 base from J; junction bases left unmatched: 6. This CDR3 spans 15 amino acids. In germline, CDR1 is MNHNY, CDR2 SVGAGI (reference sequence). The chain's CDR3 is CASNPLAGNTGELFF. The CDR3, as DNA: TGTGCCAGCAATCCATTAGCGGGGAACACCGGGGAGCTGTTTTTT.

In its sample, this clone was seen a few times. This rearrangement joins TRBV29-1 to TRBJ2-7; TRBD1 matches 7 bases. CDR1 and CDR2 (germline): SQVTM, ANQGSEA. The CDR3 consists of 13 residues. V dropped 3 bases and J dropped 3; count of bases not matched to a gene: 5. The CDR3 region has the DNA TGCAGCGTTGAGGGAAGACAGGGCTACGAGCAGTACTTC. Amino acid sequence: CSVEGRQGYEQYF.

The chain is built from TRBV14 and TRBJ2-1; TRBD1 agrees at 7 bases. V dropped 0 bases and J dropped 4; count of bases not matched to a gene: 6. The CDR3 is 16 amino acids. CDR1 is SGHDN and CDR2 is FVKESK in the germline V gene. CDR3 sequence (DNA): TGTGCCAGCAGCCAAGACCAGGGGACAGCGTACAATGAGCAGTTCTTC. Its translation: CASSQDQGTAYNEQFF.

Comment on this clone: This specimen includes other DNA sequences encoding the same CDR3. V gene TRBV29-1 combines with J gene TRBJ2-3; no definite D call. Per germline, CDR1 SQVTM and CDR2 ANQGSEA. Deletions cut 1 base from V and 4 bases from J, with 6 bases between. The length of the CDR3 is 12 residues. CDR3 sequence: CSVEGVSDTQYF. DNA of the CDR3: TGCAGCGTTGAAGGAGTGTCAGATACGCAGTATTTT.

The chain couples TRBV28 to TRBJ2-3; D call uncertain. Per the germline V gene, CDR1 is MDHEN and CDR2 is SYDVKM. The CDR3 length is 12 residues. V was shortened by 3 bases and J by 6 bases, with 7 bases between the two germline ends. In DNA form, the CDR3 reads TGTGCCAGCAGTTTGACGCGGGATACGCAGTATTTT. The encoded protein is CASSLTRDTQYF. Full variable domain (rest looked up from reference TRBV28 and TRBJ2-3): DVKVTQSSRYLVKRTGEKVFLECVQDMDHENMFWYRQDPGLGLRLIYFSYDVKMKEKGDIPEGYSVSREKKERFSLILESASTNQTSMYLCASSLTRDTQYFGPGTRLTVL.

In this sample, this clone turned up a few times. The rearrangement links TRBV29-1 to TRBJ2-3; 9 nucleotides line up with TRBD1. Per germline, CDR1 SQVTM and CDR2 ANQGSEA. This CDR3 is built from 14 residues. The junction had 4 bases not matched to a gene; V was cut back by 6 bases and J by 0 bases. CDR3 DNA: TGCAGCGTGGGACAGGGTCTGAGCACAGATACGCAGTATTTT. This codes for CSVGQGLSTDTQYF.

DNA of the CDR3: TGTGCCAGTCAGCAAGGGGGGTATGGCAATCAGCCCCAGCATTTT. Residues: CASQQGGYGNQPQHF. J is TRBJ1-5 and V is TRBV28; possibly TRBD1 for D (6 bases). Trimming took off 9 bases at V and 2 bases at J, with 17 bases between the two ends. The length of the CDR3 is 15 residues. CDR1 is MDHEN, CDR2 SYDVKM, per germline.

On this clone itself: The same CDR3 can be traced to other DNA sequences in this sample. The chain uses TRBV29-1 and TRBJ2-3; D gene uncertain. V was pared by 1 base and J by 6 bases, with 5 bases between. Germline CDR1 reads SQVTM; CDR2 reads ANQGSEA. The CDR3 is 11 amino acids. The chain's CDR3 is CSVEGPDTQYF. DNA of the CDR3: TGCAGCGTTGAAGGTCCTGATACGCAGTATTTT.

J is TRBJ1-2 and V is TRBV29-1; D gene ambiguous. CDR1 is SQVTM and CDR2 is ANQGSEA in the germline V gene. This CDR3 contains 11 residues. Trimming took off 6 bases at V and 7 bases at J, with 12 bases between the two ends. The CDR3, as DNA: TGCAGCGTCTCCTACCGTGCTGGCTACACCTTC. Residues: CSVSYRAGYTF.

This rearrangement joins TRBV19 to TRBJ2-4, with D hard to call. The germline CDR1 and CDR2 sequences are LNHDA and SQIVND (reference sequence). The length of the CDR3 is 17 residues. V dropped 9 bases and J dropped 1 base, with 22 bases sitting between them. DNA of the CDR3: TGTGCCAGGATAAAGTGGGTAACGGACGTGGCCAAAAACATTCAGTACTTC. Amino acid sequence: CARIKWVTDVAKNIQYF.

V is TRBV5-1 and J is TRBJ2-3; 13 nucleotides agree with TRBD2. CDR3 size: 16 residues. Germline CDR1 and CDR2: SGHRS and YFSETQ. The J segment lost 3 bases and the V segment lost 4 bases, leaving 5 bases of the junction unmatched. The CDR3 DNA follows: TGCGCCAGCAGCGTCGGACTAGCGGGGGATACAGATACGCAGTATTTT. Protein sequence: CASSVGLAGDTDTQYF.

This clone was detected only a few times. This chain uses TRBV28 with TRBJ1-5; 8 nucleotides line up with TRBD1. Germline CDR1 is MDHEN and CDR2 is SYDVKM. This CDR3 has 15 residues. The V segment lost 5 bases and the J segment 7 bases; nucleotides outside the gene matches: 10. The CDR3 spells CASSDDRGIGQPQHF. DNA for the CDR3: TGTGCCAGCAGTGACGACAGGGGTATTGGGCAGCCCCAGCATTTT.

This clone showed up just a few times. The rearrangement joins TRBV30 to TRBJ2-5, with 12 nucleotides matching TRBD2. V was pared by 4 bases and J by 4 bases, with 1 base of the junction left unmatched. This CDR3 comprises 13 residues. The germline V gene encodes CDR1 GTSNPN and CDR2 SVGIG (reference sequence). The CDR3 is CAWKLAGGETQYF. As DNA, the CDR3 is TGTGCCTGGAAACTAGCGGGAGGAGAGACCCAGTACTTC. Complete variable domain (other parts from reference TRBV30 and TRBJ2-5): SQTIHQWPATLVQPVGSPLSLECTVEGTSNPNLYWYRQAAGRGLQLLFYSVGIGQISSEVPQNLSASRPQDRQFILSSKKLLLSDSGFYLCAWKLAGGETQYFGPGTRLLVL.

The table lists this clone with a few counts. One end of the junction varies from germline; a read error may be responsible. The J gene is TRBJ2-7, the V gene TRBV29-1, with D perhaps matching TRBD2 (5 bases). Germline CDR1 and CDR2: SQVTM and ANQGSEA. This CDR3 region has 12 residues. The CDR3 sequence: CSVEQDSSEQYF. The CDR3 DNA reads TGCAGCGTTGAACAGGACTCCTCCGAGCAGTACTTC.

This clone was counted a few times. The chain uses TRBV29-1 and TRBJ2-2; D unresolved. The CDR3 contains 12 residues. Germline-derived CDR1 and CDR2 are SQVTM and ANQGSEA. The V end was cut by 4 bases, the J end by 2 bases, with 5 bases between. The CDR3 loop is CSVGFNTGELFF. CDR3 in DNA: TGCAGCGTTGGGTTCAACACCGGGGAGCTGTTTTTT.

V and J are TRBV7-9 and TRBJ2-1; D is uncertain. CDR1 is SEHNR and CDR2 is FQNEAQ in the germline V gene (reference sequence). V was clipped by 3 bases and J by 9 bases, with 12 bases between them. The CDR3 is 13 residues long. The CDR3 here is CASSFGVGLEQFF. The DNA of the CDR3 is TGTGCCAGCAGCTTCGGAGTAGGGCTTGAGCAGTTCTTC.

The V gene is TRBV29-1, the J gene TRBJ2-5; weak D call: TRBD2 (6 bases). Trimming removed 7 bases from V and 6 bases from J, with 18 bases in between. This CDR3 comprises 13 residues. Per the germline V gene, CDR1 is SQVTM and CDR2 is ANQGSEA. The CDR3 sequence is CSAVKGLRQTQYF. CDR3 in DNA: TGCAGCGCCGTAAAGGGACTGAGGCAGACCCAGTACTTC.

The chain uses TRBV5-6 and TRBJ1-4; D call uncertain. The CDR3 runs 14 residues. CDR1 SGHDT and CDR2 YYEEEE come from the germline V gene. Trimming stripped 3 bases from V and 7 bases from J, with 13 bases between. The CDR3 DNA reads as TGTGCCAGCAGCTCAGCCGTCTACGGTGAAAAACTGTTTTTT. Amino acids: CASSSAVYGEKLFF.

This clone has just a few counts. Here the CDR3 reads CASSAGTLEAFF. In DNA form, the CDR3 reads TGTGCCAGCAGTGCCGGGACACTTGAAGCTTTCTTT. The chain couples TRBV28 to TRBJ1-1; weak D call: TRBD1 (6 bases). Germline V lookup: CDR1 MDHEN, CDR2 SYDVKM. Trimming took off 5 bases at V and 7 bases at J, with 11 bases between the two ends. The CDR3 is made up of 12 amino acids.

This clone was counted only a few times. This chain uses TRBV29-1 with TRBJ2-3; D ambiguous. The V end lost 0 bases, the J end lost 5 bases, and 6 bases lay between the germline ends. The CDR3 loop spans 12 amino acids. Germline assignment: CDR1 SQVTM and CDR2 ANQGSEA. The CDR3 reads CSVEDVIDTQYF. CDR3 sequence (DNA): TGCAGCGTTGAAGATGTTATAGATACGCAGTATTTT.

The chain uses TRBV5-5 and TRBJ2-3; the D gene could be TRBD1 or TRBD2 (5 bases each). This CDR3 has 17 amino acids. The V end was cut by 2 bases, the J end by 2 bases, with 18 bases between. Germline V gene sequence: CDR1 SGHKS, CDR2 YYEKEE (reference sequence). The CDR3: CASSLGRGSKPTDTQYF. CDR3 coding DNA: TGTGCCAGCAGCTTAGGCCGGGGCAGCAAACCCACAGATACGCAGTATTTT.

CDR3: CSGATSYEQYF. CDR3 in DNA: TGCAGCGGGGCTACTTCCTACGAGCAGTACTTC. The chain carries TRBV29-1 and TRBJ2-7, with D uncertain. Trimming left V 7 bases short and J 1 base short, with 8 bases between. CDR1 and CDR2 from the germline V gene are SQVTM and ANQGSEA. CDR3 length: 11 residues.

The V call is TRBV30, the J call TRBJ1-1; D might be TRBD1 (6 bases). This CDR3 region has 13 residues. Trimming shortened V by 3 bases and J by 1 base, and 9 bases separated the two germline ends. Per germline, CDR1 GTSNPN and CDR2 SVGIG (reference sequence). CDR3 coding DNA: TGTGCCTGGAGGGGACAATGGAACACTGAAGCTTTCTTT. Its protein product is CAWRGQWNTEAFF.

DNA for the CDR3: TGTGCCAGCAGCCGCCTTTGGGCCCGGGATGAAAAACTGTTTTTT. Translating gives CASSRLWARDEKLFF. V gene TRBV6-6 combines with J gene TRBJ1-4; no firm D call. Trimming took off 6 bases at V and 6 bases at J, with 17 bases between the two ends. The CDR3 consists of 15 residues. Germline CDR1 reads MNHNY; CDR2 reads SVGAGI (reference sequence).